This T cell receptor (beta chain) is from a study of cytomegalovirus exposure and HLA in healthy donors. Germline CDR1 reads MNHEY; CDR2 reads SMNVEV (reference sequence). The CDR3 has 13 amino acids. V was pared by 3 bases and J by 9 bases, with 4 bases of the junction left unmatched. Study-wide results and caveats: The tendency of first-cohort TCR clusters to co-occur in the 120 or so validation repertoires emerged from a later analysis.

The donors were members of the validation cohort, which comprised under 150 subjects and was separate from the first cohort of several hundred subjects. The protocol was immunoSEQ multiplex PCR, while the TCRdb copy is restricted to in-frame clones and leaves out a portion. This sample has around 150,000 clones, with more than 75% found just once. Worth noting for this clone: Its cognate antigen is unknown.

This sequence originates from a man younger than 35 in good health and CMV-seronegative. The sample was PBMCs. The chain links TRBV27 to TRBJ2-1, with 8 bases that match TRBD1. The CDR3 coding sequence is TGTGCCAGCAGTTTGGACAGGGCGGGTGAGCAGTTCTTC. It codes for CASSLDRAGEQFF.